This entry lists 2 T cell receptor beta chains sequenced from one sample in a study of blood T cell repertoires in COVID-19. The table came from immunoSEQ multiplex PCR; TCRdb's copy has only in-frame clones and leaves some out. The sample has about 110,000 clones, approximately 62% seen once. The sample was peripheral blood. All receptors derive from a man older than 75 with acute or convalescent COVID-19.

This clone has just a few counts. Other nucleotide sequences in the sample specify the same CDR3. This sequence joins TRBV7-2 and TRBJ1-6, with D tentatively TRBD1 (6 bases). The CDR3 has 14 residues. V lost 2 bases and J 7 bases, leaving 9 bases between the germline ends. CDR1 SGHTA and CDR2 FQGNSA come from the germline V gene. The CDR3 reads CASSLTGTNSPLHF. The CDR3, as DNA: TGTGCCAGCAGCTTAACAGGGACAAATTCACCCCTCCACTTT.

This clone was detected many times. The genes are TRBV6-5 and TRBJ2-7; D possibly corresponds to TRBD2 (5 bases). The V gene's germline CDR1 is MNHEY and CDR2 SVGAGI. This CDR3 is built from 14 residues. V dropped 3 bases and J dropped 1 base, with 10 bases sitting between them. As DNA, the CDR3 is TGTGCCAGCAGTTATAATCGGGGATCCTACGAGCAGTACTTC. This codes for CASSYNRGSYEQYF.